The 13 T cell receptor beta chains listed next were all sequenced from one sample in a study of cytomegalovirus exposure and HLA in healthy donors. PCR used 60 Vbeta primers and 13 Jbeta primers. Measured with immunoSEQ multiplex PCR; TCRdb has only the in-frame clones, and not every one. The data hold about 130,000 clones, with 75% to 85% observed a single time. Sequenced: PBMCs. These receptors were collected from a man aged 25-45 years in good health and CMV-seropositive.

V gene TRBV18 combines with J gene TRBJ1-3; D gene uncertain. The CDR3 spans 18 residues. V lost 4 bases, J lost 0 bases, and 19 bases lay in between. The germline gives CDR1 KGHSH, CDR2 LQKENI. CDR3 region: CASSLLGGQKSSGNTIYF. In DNA form, the CDR3 reads TGTGCCAGCTCACTCCTAGGAGGTCAAAAGAGCTCTGGAAACACCATATATTTT.

Comments on this clone: In the same sample, other DNA sequences code for this CDR3. The rearrangement uses TRBV7-8 and TRBJ2-2; D uncertain. V shed 1 base and J shed 0 bases, with 6 bases lying between them. This CDR3 is 15 amino acids long. Per germline, CDR1 SGHVS and CDR2 FQNEAQ. CDR3 residues: CASSLVSANTGELFF. DNA for the CDR3: TGTGCCAGCAGCTTAGTGTCGGCGAACACCGGGGAGCTGTTTTTT.

This clone was observed a single time. The V and J genes are TRBV7-2 and TRBJ2-7, with 7 bases fitting TRBD1. The CDR3 has 12 residues. The ends lost 4 bases at V and 3 bases at J; junction bases unmatched: 0. Germline V gene lookup returns CDR1 SGHTA and CDR2 FQGNSA. CDR3 DNA sequence: TGTGCCAGCAGCTACAGGGGCTACGAGCAGTACTTC. It codes for CASSYRGYEQYF.

In DNA form, the CDR3 reads TGCGCCAGCAGCTCCCAGGGAAATGGAAACACCATATATTTT. Its protein is CASSSQGNGNTIYF. The chain recombines TRBV5-1 with TRBJ1-3; tentative D call: TRBD1 (5 bases). The CDR3 consists of 14 residues. The V end was cut by 3 bases, the J end by 3 bases, with 10 bases between. Germline lookup yields CDR1 SGHRS and CDR2 YFSETQ.

The chain links TRBV19 to TRBJ2-7; 12 bases fit TRBD2. The CDR3 spans 18 residues. With 3 bases clipped from V and 0 bases from J, the junction kept 9 bases outside the gene matches. Germline CDR1 is LNHDA and CDR2 is SQIVND (reference sequence). CDR3 region: CASSIQASGGAFSYEQYF. CDR3 nucleotides: TGTGCCAGTAGTATCCAGGCTAGCGGGGGGGCCTTCTCCTACGAGCAGTACTTC. Using reference TRBV19 and TRBJ2-7 for the parts outside the CDR3, the full variable domain is DGGITQSPKYLFRKEGQNVTLSCEQNLNHDAMYWYRQDPGQGLRLIYYSQIVNDFQKGDIAEGYSVSREKKESFPLTVTSAQKNPTAFYLCASSIQASGGAFSYEQYFGPGTRLTVT.

The V and J genes are TRBV5-5 and TRBJ1-2; no definite D call. Germline V gives CDR1 SGHKS, CDR2 YYEKEE (reference sequence). There are 13 residues in the CDR3. Trimming removed 1 base from V and 3 bases from J, with 7 bases in between. The CDR3 here is CASSLTQHYGYTF. The CDR3 DNA reads TGTGCCAGCAGCTTGACACAACACTATGGCTACACCTTC.

This chain connects TRBV11-1 to TRBJ1-1; no reliable D call. There are 14 residues in the CDR3. Germline V lookup: CDR1 SGHAT, CDR2 FQDESV (reference sequence). Trimming removed 3 bases at V and 3 bases at J, with 11 bases between. The CDR3 sequence: CASSFLSRDTEAFF. The CDR3 DNA is TGTGCCAGCAGCTTTCTGAGTCGGGACACTGAAGCTTTCTTT.

This chain uses TRBV18 with TRBJ1-3; D is unclear. The length of the CDR3 is 15 residues. The V gene lost 4 bases and the J gene lost 2 bases, with 12 bases spanning the gap. Looked up from germline, CDR1 is KGHSH and CDR2 is LQKENI. In nucleotides, the CDR3 is TGTGCCAGCTCACGCGATGGAGGCGCTGGAAACACCATATATTTT. Translating gives CASSRDGGAGNTIYF. The entire variable domain, with the rest obtained from reference TRBV18 and TRBJ1-3, is as follows: NAGVMQNPRHLVRRRGQEARLRCSPMKGHSHVYWYRQLPEEGLKFMVYLQKENIIDESGMPKERFSAEFPKEGPSILRIQQVVRGDSAAYFCASSRDGGAGNTIYFGEGSWLTVV.

This chain joins TRBV30 and TRBJ1-2, with 10 bases fitting TRBD1. CDR1 is GTSNPN and CDR2 is SVGIG in the germline V gene (reference sequence). This CDR3 is 18 amino acids long. V trimming: 3 bases; J trimming: 1 base; junction bases outside the gene matches: 14. This chain's CDR3 is CAWRTTGTGDVGNYGYTF. In DNA form, the CDR3 reads TGTGCCTGGAGAACTACCGGGACAGGGGACGTCGGTAACTATGGCTACACCTTC.

The CDR3 DNA sequence: TGTGCCATCAGCAACAGGGATGAAGCTTTCTTT. As protein: CAISNRDEAFF. The chain is built from TRBV10-3 and TRBJ1-1, with TRBD1 as a possible D gene (6 bases). Per germline, CDR1 ENHRY and CDR2 SYGVKD. The CDR3 has 11 amino acids. Trimming took 6 bases from V and 7 from J, leaving 9 bases between them.

The chain links TRBV5-4 to TRBJ2-1; TRBD2 matches at 15 bases. This CDR3 region has 16 residues. CDR1 and CDR2 (germline): SGHNT, YYREEE (reference sequence). V lost 3 bases and J lost 7; bases outside the gene matches: 5. CDR3 bases: TGTGCCAGCAGCTACAAAGGGACTAGCGGGGGGAATGAGCAGTTCTTC. The encoded protein is CASSYKGTSGGNEQFF.

The chain employs TRBV7-8 and TRBJ1-6; TRBD1 agrees at 7 bases. Germline V gives CDR1 SGHVS, CDR2 FQNEAQ. The junction had 7 bases not matched to a gene; V was cut back by 3 bases and J by 8 bases. The CDR3 loop spans 15 amino acids. As DNA, the CDR3 is TGTGCCAGCAGCTTTCGACAGGGTGGGCATTCACCCCTCCACTTT. Its protein product is CASSFRQGGHSPLHF.

The chain is built from TRBV28 and TRBJ2-1, with TRBD2 as a possible D gene (6 bases). The CDR3 contains 13 residues. V gave up 6 bases and J gave up 10 bases, with 16 bases separating them. Germline V gene data show CDR1 as MDHEN and CDR2 as SYDVKM. CDR3 nucleotide sequence: TGTGCCAGCAGGCTCCCCGGGACTGAGGAGCAGTTCTTC. Protein product: CASRLPGTEEQFF.